The 25 T cell receptor beta chains below were found in one sample sequenced in a study of early T cells in non-severe SARS-CoV-2 infection. TCRdb re-derived calls from the 5' RACE reads in MiXCR, one entry per CDR3 protein. This sample has about 66,000 distinct CDR3 sequences, with less than 15% found just once. The sequenced sample consisted of whole blood. The receptors derive from an adult who was a healthcare worker with PCR-confirmed SARS-CoV-2 infection or an uninfected control (not recorded which).

CDR3 DNA sequence: TGTGCCAGCAGTTTATCGACGGCCGGGAATGAGCAGTTCTTC. It translates to CASSLSTAGNEQFF. J is TRBJ2-1 and V is TRBV28; D not resolved. The germline V gene encodes CDR1 MDHEN and CDR2 SYDVKM. The CDR3 is 14 residues long. V was clipped by 1 base and J by 7 bases, with 11 bases between them.

This chain joins TRBV7-3 and TRBJ2-2, with TRBD2 as a possible D gene (6 bases). Germline V gene sequence: CDR1 SGHTA, CDR2 FQGTGA. The CDR3 is made up of 17 amino acids. With 3 bases removed from V and 4 bases from J, the gap between germline ends came to 18 bases. The CDR3 region is CASSFKIGGTFTGELFF. CDR3 bases: TGTGCCAGCAGCTTCAAAATTGGCGGGACCTTCACCGGGGAGCTGTTTTTT. Full variable domain (rest looked up from reference TRBV7-3 and TRBJ2-2): GAGVSQTPSNKVTEKGKYVELRCDPISGHTALYWYRQSLGQGPEFLIYFQGTGAADDSGLPNDRFFAVRPEGSVSTLKIQRTERGDSAVYLCASSFKIGGTFTGELFFGEGSRLTVL.

At least ten counts were recorded for this clonotype. V and J are TRBV29-1 and TRBJ2-3; D is undetermined. Germline CDR1 reads SQVTM; CDR2 reads ANQGSEA. The CDR3 has 12 amino acids. This chain's CDR3 is CSVRWLADTQYF. As DNA, the CDR3 is TGCAGTGTCCGGTGGCTCGCAGATACGCAGTATTTT.

This clonotype has a handful of counts. The CDR3 loop reads CASSFRDRGTGELFF. The CDR3 DNA follows: TGTGCCAGCAGTTTTAGGGACAGGGGAACCGGGGAGCTGTTTTTT. This chain links TRBV28 with TRBJ2-2; TRBD1 agrees at 10 bases. From germline, CDR1 is MDHEN and CDR2 SYDVKM. V shed 3 bases and J 5 bases; nucleotides not matched to a gene: 3. The CDR3 contains 15 residues. The variable domain in full, completed from reference TRBV28 and TRBJ2-2, reads DVKVTQSSRYLVKRTGEKVFLECVQDMDHENMFWYRQDPGLGLRLIYFSYDVKMKEKGDIPEGYSVSREKKERFSLILESASTNQTSMYLCASSFRDRGTGELFFGEGSRLTVL.

This clonotype was detected ten times or more. The chain recombines TRBV28 with TRBJ1-2; D may be TRBD1 (6 bases). Trimming cost V 4 bases and J 3 bases, with 15 bases left between them. CDR1 and CDR2 (germline): MDHEN, SYDVKM. The CDR3 contains 15 residues. The CDR3 is CASSSRDKSYYGYTF. CDR3 DNA: TGTGCCAGCAGTTCACGGGACAAGAGTTACTATGGCTACACCTTC.

This clonotype was detected many times. The chain employs TRBV14 and TRBJ2-3, with 7 bases identical to TRBD2. This CDR3 region has 15 residues. Per germline, CDR1 SGHDN and CDR2 FVKESK. The V and J ends lost 2 bases and 4 bases, in that order; junction bases with no gene match: 6. The CDR3 here is CASSQMALAADTQYF. Here the CDR3 DNA reads TGTGCCAGCAGCCAAATGGCGCTAGCGGCAGATACGCAGTATTTT.

CDR3 amino acids: CASSVGTILNTEAFF. DNA for the CDR3: TGTGCCAGCAGCGTAGGGACCATTCTGAACACTGAAGCTTTCTTT. V is TRBV9 and J is TRBJ1-1; D ambiguous. This CDR3 has 15 amino acids. Trimming removed 0 bases at V and 0 bases at J, with 9 bases between. Per the germline V gene, CDR1 is SGDLS and CDR2 is YYNGEE.

The chain employs TRBV15 and TRBJ1-6; D gene unclear. The CDR3 spans 13 residues. Per germline, CDR1 LNHNV and CDR2 YYDKDF (reference sequence). The V end was cut by 6 bases, the J end by 5 bases, with 8 bases between. CDR3 in DNA: TGTGCCACCAGGGACGGTGATAATTCACCCCTCCACTTT. Its protein product is CATRDGDNSPLHF.

The rearrangement links TRBV7-2 to TRBJ2-7; 10 nucleotides match TRBD1. Looked up from germline, CDR1 is SGHTA and CDR2 is FQGNSA. This CDR3 region has 16 residues. The junction had 9 bases not matched to a gene; V was cut back by 5 bases and J by 2 bases. In DNA form, the CDR3 reads TGTGCCAGCAGCATTAGGGGACAGGGGATCACCTACGAGCAGTACTTC. Protein sequence: CASSIRGQGITYEQYF. Based on the CDR3 plus reference TRBV7-2 and TRBJ2-7, the full variable domain is GAGVSQSPSNKVTEKGKDVELRCDPISGHTALYWYRQSLGQGLEFLIYFQGNSAPDKSGLPSDRFSAERTGGSVSTLTIQRTQQEDSAVYLCASSIRGQGITYEQYFGPGTRLTVT.

The rearrangement links TRBV5-1 to TRBJ1-1; TRBD1 aligns across 9 bases. The CDR3 runs to 15 residues. Germline V lookup: CDR1 SGHRS, CDR2 YFSETQ. The V and J ends lost 1 base and 4 bases, in that order; junction bases with no gene match: 5. The CDR3 sequence is CASSLKGQGVTEAFF. The CDR3 region has the DNA TGCGCCAGCAGCTTGAAGGGACAGGGAGTCACTGAAGCTTTCTTT.

This clonotype was picked up a small number of times. The CDR3 bases are TGTGCCAGCACTGTGGAGGGGCAGCCCCAGCATTTT. Protein sequence: CASTVEGQPQHF. V usage is TRBV2 and J usage is TRBJ1-5; D is perhaps TRBD1 (5 bases). CDR1 and CDR2 (germline): SNHLY, FYNNEI. The CDR3 runs to 12 residues. Trimming removed 7 bases at V and 7 bases at J, with 11 bases between.

This clonotype was detected many times. This chain connects TRBV4-1 to TRBJ1-2; D possibly corresponds to TRBD1 (5 bases). Germline assignment: CDR1 MGHRA and CDR2 YSYEKL. The V and J ends lost 3 bases and 3 bases respectively, with 11 bases between them. The CDR3 spans 14 residues. In DNA, the CDR3 is TGCGCCAGCAGCCACGAGGGACGGGACTATGGCTACACCTTC. It codes for CASSHEGRDYGYTF.

This clonotype was seen many times. The chain has TRBV11-2 and TRBJ2-7; 11 bases agree with TRBD2. With V trimmed by 5 bases and J by 6 bases, 9 bases remained unmatched. Germline CDR1 reads SGHAT; CDR2 reads FQNNGV. The CDR3 has 15 amino acids. The CDR3 coding sequence is TGTGCCAGCAGCCAACTAGCGGGAGCCTTTGGCGAGCAGTACTTC. It specifies CASSQLAGAFGEQYF.

The gene calls are TRBV20-1 and TRBJ2-7, with unresolved D. The CDR3 has 10 residues. The V and J ends lost 3 bases and 7 bases respectively, with 7 bases between them. Germline CDR1 and CDR2: DFQATT and SNEGSKA (reference sequence). The CDR3 loop is CSASTREQYF. Written as DNA, the CDR3 is TGCAGTGCTAGTACTCGGGAGCAGTACTTC.

The V call is TRBV6-2 or TRBV6-3, the J call TRBJ2-3, with D perhaps matching TRBD1 or TRBD2 (5 bases each). Trimming took 8 bases from V and 10 from J, leaving 16 bases between them. CDR1 MNHEY and CDR2 SVGEGT come from the germline V gene. This CDR3 spans 12 amino acids. DNA of the CDR3: TGTGCCAGCGGAACCCCCGGGACCCCGCAGTATTTT. It translates to CASGTPGTPQYF.

The rearrangement links TRBV7-2 to TRBJ1-6; no clear D gene. The V end was cut by 3 bases, the J end by 9 bases, with 9 bases between. Looked up from germline, CDR1 is SGHTA and CDR2 is FQGNSA. The CDR3 spans 13 residues. DNA of the CDR3: TGTGCCAGCAGCTTGTCCCGTACTTCACCCCTCCACTTT. Translation: CASSLSRTSPLHF. Full variable domain (remainder filled in from reference TRBV7-2 and TRBJ1-6): GAGVSQSPSNKVTEKGKDVELRCDPISGHTALYWYRQSLGQGLEFLIYFQGNSAPDKSGLPSDRFSAERTGGSVSTLTIQRTQQEDSAVYLCASSLSRTSPLHFGNGTRLTVT.

The chain uses TRBV3-1 and TRBJ2-7; D unclear. The CDR3 consists of 14 residues. From germline, CDR1 is LGHDT and CDR2 YNNKEL (reference sequence). The ends were cut back, 4 bases at V and 3 bases at J, with 13 bases in the middle. CDR3 DNA: TGTGCCAGCAGCCTGGCGCTAGGGTTCTACGAGCAGTACTTC. Translated: CASSLALGFYEQYF.

Only a few counts were recorded for this clonotype. The V gene is TRBV4-2, the J gene TRBJ1-2; D is undetermined. Germline V CDR1 and CDR2: LGHNA, YNFKEQ. The CDR3 spans 13 residues. V lost 1 base and J 2 bases, leaving 5 bases between the germline ends. CDR3 amino acids: CASSQATNYGYTF. In DNA, the CDR3 is TGTGCCAGCAGCCAAGCCACCAACTATGGCTACACCTTC.

The chain couples TRBV7-9 to TRBJ1-1; the D is unclear. Germline V gene data show CDR1 as SEHNR and CDR2 as FQNEAQ (reference sequence). The CDR3 is 14 residues long. V was pared by 5 bases and J by 1 base, with 11 bases between. CDR3 amino acids: CASSQTPENTEAFF. The CDR3 nucleotides read TGTGCCAGCAGCCAAACCCCAGAGAACACTGAAGCTTTCTTT.

The chain couples TRBV11-2 to TRBJ2-5; TRBD1 agrees at 8 bases. Looked up from germline, CDR1 is SGHAT and CDR2 is FQNNGV. This CDR3 has 15 residues. Germline trimming cut 0 bases from V and 4 bases from J; bases unmatched to any gene: 4. The CDR3 region has the DNA TGTGCCAGCAGCTTAGAAACAGGGGGTCTAGAGACCCAGTACTTC. It yields the protein CASSLETGGLETQYF. The full variable domain, rest sourced from reference TRBV11-2 and TRBJ2-5, is EAGVAQSPRYKIIEKRQSVAFWCNPISGHATLYWYQQILGQGPKLLIQFQNNGVVDDSQLPKDRFSAERLKGVDSTLKIQPAKLEDSAVYLCASSLETGGLETQYFGPGTRLLVL.

In this sample, this clonotype turned up a few times. The rearrangement links TRBV6-2 or TRBV6-3 to TRBJ2-1, with TRBD2 matching over 11 bases. Germline V lookup: CDR1 MNHEY, CDR2 SVGEGT. Losses at the gene ends were 6 bases for V and 1 base for J; bases not matched to a gene: 2. CDR3 length: 15 residues. The CDR3 sequence is CASRRLAGSYNEQFF. The CDR3 DNA reads as TGTGCCAGCAGGAGACTAGCGGGATCCTACAATGAGCAGTTCTTC.

The rearrangement links TRBV30 to TRBJ2-7; D call uncertain. V lost 0 bases, J lost 5 bases, and 5 bases lay in between. The CDR3 is made up of 11 amino acids. From germline, CDR1 is GTSNPN and CDR2 SVGIG (reference sequence). Here the CDR3 reads CAWSVRHEQYF. The CDR3 DNA is TGTGCCTGGAGTGTCCGACACGAGCAGTACTTC.

This clonotype was observed at least ten times. This chain links TRBV7-9 with TRBJ2-1; 9 nucleotides match TRBD2. Trimming removed 4 bases from V and 4 bases from J; junction bases left unmatched: 5. The CDR3 covers 15 residues. Germline V gene lookup returns CDR1 SEHNR and CDR2 FQNEAQ (reference sequence). CDR3 DNA sequence: TGTGCCAGCAGCTCCCGCGGGGGGGCTTACAATGAGCAGTTCTTC. Protein product: CASSSRGGAYNEQFF.

The gene calls are TRBV6-1 and TRBJ1-1; D not certain. Looked up from germline, CDR1 is MNHNS and CDR2 is SASEGT. V was cut by 9 bases and J by 4 bases, with 9 bases left in between. The CDR3 spans 11 residues. CDR3 nucleotides: TGTGCCAGTGACTGGGGCACTGAAGCTTTCTTT. It specifies CASDWGTEAFF.

This clonotype was counted between two and nine times. The CDR3 here is CSARVRADRYNEQFF. For the CDR3, the DNA is TGCAGTGCTAGAGTCCGCGCGGACCGCTACAATGAGCAGTTCTTC. The chain is built from TRBV20-1 and TRBJ2-1; the D is unclear. V was cut by 1 base and J by 3 bases, with 13 bases left in between. Germline assignment: CDR1 DFQATT and CDR2 SNEGSKA (reference sequence). The CDR3 covers 15 residues.